Below, 31 T cell receptor beta chains from the same sample are listed, as sequenced in a study of T cells in Graves' hyperthyroidism and ophthalmopathy. What was amplified from RNA transcripts were TCR beta CDR3 regions. Using the HTBI primer set, a first-round RT-PCR was run on the TCR CDR3. One entry per CDR3 protein, called by TCRdb with MiXCR from the multiplex PCR reads. The sample comprises a few hundred thousand distinct CDR3 sequences, roughly 14% of which are singletons, and approximately 7.4% rests with the top ten. The sequenced sample was blood. Source of these receptors: a woman in her 30s with Graves' hyperthyroidism.

This clonotype was picked up many times. The chain joins TRBV30 to TRBJ1-5; no clear D gene. This CDR3 spans 14 amino acids. Per the germline V gene, CDR1 is GTSNPN and CDR2 is SVGIG (reference sequence). Trimming removed 2 bases at V and 4 bases at J, with 12 bases between. This CDR3 is CAWSPDGLNQPQHF. The CDR3 DNA sequence: TGTGCCTGGAGTCCGGACGGATTAAATCAGCCCCAGCATTTT.

The chain links TRBV30 to TRBJ2-7, with D maybe TRBD1 (5 bases). The CDR3 extends over 14 amino acids. The V end lost 2 bases, the J end lost 2 bases, and 13 bases lay between the germline ends. The germline V gene encodes CDR1 GTSNPN and CDR2 SVGIG (reference sequence). CDR3 in DNA: TGTGCCTGGAGTAAGGGGATACCCCCCTACGAGCAGTACTTC. Its translation: CAWSKGIPPYEQYF.

This clonotype was recorded a few times. The chain carries TRBV19 and TRBJ2-3, with TRBD2 matching over 11 bases. The CDR3 runs to 15 residues. J gave up 4 bases and V 5 bases, and 5 bases lay outside the gene matches. From germline, CDR1 is LNHDA and CDR2 SQIVND (reference sequence). CDR3 residues: CASSPTSGRSDTQYF. CDR3 coding DNA: TGTGCCAGTAGTCCCACTAGCGGGAGATCAGATACGCAGTATTTT.

The CDR3 sequence is CAAETRGNQPQHF. The CDR3 nucleotides are TGTGCCGCCGAGACCCGGGGCAATCAGCCCCAGCATTTT. V gene TRBV6-1 combines with J gene TRBJ1-5; D gene unclear. Trimming took off 11 bases at V and 2 bases at J, with 13 bases between the two ends. Germline V CDR1 and CDR2: MNHNS, SASEGT. This CDR3 is built from 13 residues.

This clonotype was picked up many times. The J gene is TRBJ1-1, the V gene TRBV20-1; TRBD1 aligns across 9 bases. V shed 3 bases and J 1 base; nucleotides not matched to a gene: 6. The CDR3 length is 15 residues. From germline, CDR1 is DFQATT and CDR2 SNEGSKA (reference sequence). CDR3 nucleotide sequence: TGCAGTGCTAGGGACGCGGACAGGGGGAACACTGAAGCTTTCTTT. This translates into CSARDADRGNTEAFF.

In its sample, this clonotype was seen many times. A read error may be the cause here, since a much bigger clone is one base away. The J gene is TRBJ2-3, the V gene TRBV5-1; 9 bases are shared with TRBD2. Germline V gene data show CDR1 as SGHRS and CDR2 as YFSETQ. V trimming: 1 base; J trimming: 0 bases; junction bases outside the gene matches: 6. The CDR3 sequence is 17 residues long. The DNA of the CDR3 is TGCGCCAGCAGCTTGATAGCGAGCGGGAGGAGCACAGATACGCAGTATTTT. Protein sequence: CASSLIASGRSTDTQYF.

The chain has TRBV7-6 and TRBJ2-3; TRBD1 matches at 8 bases. CDR1 and CDR2 from the germline V gene are SGHVS and FNYEAQ. The trim removed 4 bases at V and 2 bases at J, leaving 5 bases unmatched. The CDR3 has 15 amino acids. The CDR3 loop reads CASSSGQGPTDTQYF. The CDR3, as DNA: TGTGCCAGCAGCTCCGGACAGGGTCCCACAGATACGCAGTATTTT.

The chain employs TRBV19 and TRBJ2-3; D gene unclear. Germline CDR1 is LNHDA and CDR2 is SQIVND (reference sequence). The CDR3 has 15 amino acids. The germline V and J ends were trimmed by 3 bases and 0 bases, with 10 bases remaining between them. CDR3 in DNA: TGTGCCAGTAGTATGTACGTTTGGAGCACAGATACGCAGTATTTT. Translating gives CASSMYVWSTDTQYF. Full variable domain (missing parts from reference TRBV19 and TRBJ2-3): DGGITQSPKYLFRKEGQNVTLSCEQNLNHDAMYWYRQDPGQGLRLIYYSQIVNDFQKGDIAEGYSVSREKKESFPLTVTSAQKNPTAFYLCASSMYVWSTDTQYFGPGTRLTVL.

This chain connects TRBV3-1 to TRBJ2-5; D is uncertain. V shed 4 bases and J shed 9 bases, with 15 bases lying between them. The CDR3 has 13 residues. Germline CDR1 and CDR2: LGHDT and YNNKEL (reference sequence). CDR3 region: CASSPEPNGAQYF. In nucleotides, the CDR3 is TGTGCCAGCAGCCCGGAGCCAAATGGGGCCCAGTACTTC.

CDR3 region: CASKSETQYF. The CDR3 DNA follows: TGTGCCAGCAAATCGGAGACCCAGTACTTC. V and J are TRBV6-2 or TRBV6-3 and TRBJ2-5; D ambiguous. Trimming stripped 7 bases from V and 5 bases from J, with 5 bases between. The CDR3 contains 10 residues. Germline CDR1 and CDR2: MNHEY and SVGEGT.

This clonotype appeared a few times. The chain links TRBV5-4 to TRBJ1-2; D not certain. Germline V gene sequence: CDR1 SGHNT, CDR2 YYREEE (reference sequence). V shed 0 bases and J shed 6 bases, with 6 bases lying between them. This CDR3 spans 12 amino acids. Here the CDR3 reads CASSLGLDGYTF. DNA of the CDR3: TGTGCCAGCAGCTTGGGCCTGGATGGCTACACCTTC. The whole variable domain, filled in from reference TRBV5-4 and TRBJ1-2, reads ETGVTQSPTHLIKTRGQQVTLRCSSQSGHNTVSWYQQALGQGPQFIFQYYREEENGRGNFPPRFSGLQFPNYSSELNVNALELDDSALYLCASSLGLDGYTFGSGTRLTVV.

J is TRBJ2-1 and V is TRBV27, with D uncertain. CDR1 is MNHEY and CDR2 is SMNVEV in the germline V gene (reference sequence). The CDR3 has 13 residues. Trimming removed 1 base at V and 6 bases at J, with 7 bases between. As DNA, the CDR3 is TGTGCCAGCAGTTTATTCAGTTGCAATGAGCAGTTCTTC. Protein product: CASSLFSCNEQFF.

Only a few counts were recorded for this clonotype. The chain combines TRBV19 with TRBJ2-7, with 10 bases that match TRBD1. V trimming: 6 bases; J trimming: 2 bases; junction bases outside the gene matches: 13. Germline assignment: CDR1 LNHDA and CDR2 SQIVND (reference sequence). The CDR3 is 17 amino acids. The CDR3 loop reads CASRARDRGRVTYEQYF. The DNA for the CDR3 is TGTGCCAGTAGGGCCCGGGACAGGGGTAGAGTCACCTACGAGCAGTACTTC.

CDR3 in DNA: TGCGCCAGCAGCCAAGGTATCGGCCTAAGCTTAGCCAAAAACATTCAGTACTTC. Its translation: CASSQGIGLSLAKNIQYF. The rearrangement joins TRBV4-1 to TRBJ2-4; no clear D gene. Germline-derived CDR1 and CDR2 are MGHRA and YSYEKL. The CDR3 totals 18 residues. Trimming shortened V by 1 base and J by 0 bases, and 16 bases separated the two germline ends.

The rearrangement uses TRBV6-1 and TRBJ1-6; possible D gene TRBD1, 5 bases. The CDR3 runs 14 residues. The ends were cut back, 11 bases at V and 0 bases at J, with 11 bases in the middle. Germline assignment: CDR1 MNHNS and CDR2 SASEGT. CDR3 sequence (DNA): TGTGCCGGGGCTCGGGGCTCCTATAATTCACCCCTCCACTTT. Translated, it gives CAGARGSYNSPLHF.

This clonotype was recorded many times. This rearrangement joins TRBV5-8 to TRBJ2-5; D is perhaps TRBD1 (5 bases). Between the trimmed V and J ends, which lost 3 bases and 0 bases, there was a span of 15 bases. Germline CDR1 and CDR2: SGHTS and YDEGEE. This CDR3 comprises 16 residues. For the CDR3, the DNA is TGTGCCAGCAGCTCCCTTCGACAGACGTACCAAGAGACCCAGTACTTC. It is translated as CASSSLRQTYQETQYF.

The V gene is TRBV6-5, the J gene TRBJ2-3; D gene uncertain. With 4 bases removed from V and 4 bases from J, the gap between germline ends came to 12 bases. The length of the CDR3 is 14 residues. Germline-derived CDR1 and CDR2 are MNHEY and SVGAGI. For the CDR3, the DNA is TGTGCCAGCAGTTGGGTCAGAGGCGCAGATACGCAGTATTTT. This translates into CASSWVRGADTQYF.

This clonotype showed up many times. The chain combines TRBV3-1 with TRBJ2-4; perhaps TRBD2 as D (7 bases). This CDR3 has 18 residues. Trimming stripped 1 base from V and 3 bases from J, with 19 bases between. CDR1 and CDR2 from the germline V gene are LGHDT and YNNKEL (reference sequence). This CDR3 is CASSQVLTGGLGKNIQYF. The DNA of the CDR3 is TGTGCCAGCAGCCAAGTCCTCACCGGGGGGCTGGGCAAAAACATTCAGTACTTC.

Ten or more counts support this clonotype. The chain links TRBV20-1 to TRBJ1-2; D remains unclear. V lost 0 bases and J 2 bases, leaving 7 bases between the germline ends. The length of the CDR3 is 13 residues. Germline CDR1 is DFQATT and CDR2 is SNEGSKA (reference sequence). CDR3 in DNA: TGCAGTGCTAGAGATGGCGGCAACTATGGCTACACCTTC. As protein: CSARDGGNYGYTF.

The CDR3 loop is CASSLGQVGNQPQHF. CDR3 nucleotide sequence: TGTGCCAGCAGCCTCGGACAGGTGGGCAATCAGCCCCAGCATTTT. J is TRBJ1-5 and V is TRBV7-2; 7 nucleotides match TRBD1. This CDR3 region has 15 residues. Losses at the gene ends were 5 bases for V and 2 bases for J; bases not matched to a gene: 6. Germline CDR1 reads SGHTA; CDR2 reads FQGNSA.

This clonotype has a count of ten or more. This sequence joins TRBV5-6 and TRBJ2-5; no firm D call. Trimming took off 2 bases at V and 5 bases at J, with 13 bases between the two ends. This CDR3 has 14 residues. Germline V gene data show CDR1 as SGHDT and CDR2 as YYEEEE. CDR3 nucleotides: TGTGCCAGCAGCTTAACACTGGCCGAGGAGACCCAGTACTTC. This gives the protein CASSLTLAEETQYF. Variable domain in full (rest from reference TRBV5-6 and TRBJ2-5): DAGVTQSPTHLIKTRGQQVTLRCSPKSGHDTVSWYQQALGQGPQFIFQYYEEEERQRGNFPDRFSGHQFPNYSSELNVNALLLGDSALYLCASSLTLAEETQYFGPGTRLLVL.

The J gene is TRBJ1-2, the V gene TRBV7-9; TRBD1 is a possible D gene (6 bases). Germline V CDR1 and CDR2: SEHNR, FQNEAQ (reference sequence). Trimming cost V 5 bases and J 13 bases, with 20 bases left between them. The CDR3 spans 13 residues. This chain's CDR3 is CASSKQGLYVGTF. CDR3 nucleotide sequence: TGTGCCAGCAGCAAACAGGGCCTCTATGTAGGCACCTTC.

This clonotype occurred many times. The chain recombines TRBV27 with TRBJ1-2; 11 nucleotides match TRBD1. In germline, CDR1 is MNHEY, CDR2 SMNVEV (reference sequence). The V and J ends lost 5 bases and 8 bases, in that order; junction bases with no gene match: 10. The CDR3 totals 15 residues. CDR3 sequence: CASSTNPGTGGGYTF. In nucleotides, the CDR3 is TGTGCCAGCAGTACCAACCCGGGGACAGGGGGAGGCTACACCTTC.

This clonotype was picked up a small number of times. J is TRBJ2-3 and V is TRBV7-9; 7 bases fit TRBD2. V lost 5 bases to trimming and J lost 0 bases; unmatched junction nucleotides: 14. The germline CDR1 and CDR2 sequences are SEHNR and FQNEAQ (reference sequence). The CDR3 consists of 18 residues. The CDR3 spells CASSRTGGGRSSTDTQYF. In DNA, the CDR3 is TGTGCCAGCAGCCGAACGGGGGGTGGGCGTTCTAGCACAGATACGCAGTATTTT. Complete variable domain (other parts from reference TRBV7-9 and TRBJ2-3): DTGVSQNPRHKITKRGQNVTFRCDPISEHNRLYWYRQTLGQGPEFLTYFQNEAQLEKSRLLSDRFSAERPKGSFSTLEIQRTEQGDSAMYLCASSRTGGGRSSTDTQYFGPGTRLTVL.

This clonotype occurred many times. This chain joins TRBV28 and TRBJ1-1; D is undetermined. Germline assignment: CDR1 MDHEN and CDR2 SYDVKM. V shed 7 bases and J shed 4 bases, with 16 bases lying between them. This CDR3 contains 14 residues. CDR3 coding DNA: TGTGCCAGCACGCATCAGAGGTTTGGCACTGAAGCTTTCTTT. Residues: CASTHQRFGTEAFF.

This chain joins TRBV19 and TRBJ2-3, with D possibly matching TRBD2 (5 bases). V was shortened by 8 bases and J by 7 bases, with 16 bases between the two germline ends. CDR1 is LNHDA and CDR2 is SQIVND in the germline V gene (reference sequence). This CDR3 region has 13 residues. The CDR3 loop is CASRSGGRNTQYF. The CDR3 coding sequence is TGTGCCAGTCGCTCAGGCGGGCGGAATACGCAGTATTTT.

This clonotype showed up just a few times. The gene calls are TRBV6-1 and TRBJ1-5; tentative D call: TRBD1 (6 bases). From germline, CDR1 is MNHNS and CDR2 SASEGT. V gave up 2 bases and J gave up 6 bases, with 14 bases separating them. The CDR3 covers 15 residues. The CDR3 region has the DNA TGTGCCAGCAGTGAAAGGGGGGTAGGGAGTCAGCCCCAGCATTTT. Its translation is CASSERGVGSQPQHF.

This clonotype was observed many times. This chain joins TRBV3-1 and TRBJ2-5; 10 positions agree with TRBD1. The CDR3 consists of 14 residues. The J segment lost 4 bases and the V segment lost 5 bases, leaving 4 bases of the junction unmatched. The germline CDR1 and CDR2 sequences are LGHDT and YNNKEL (reference sequence). The CDR3 region has the DNA TGTGCCAGCAGCAAGACAGGGGGCATAGAGACCCAGTACTTC. Translating gives CASSKTGGIETQYF.

This clonotype was counted only a few times. V gene TRBV10-1 combines with J gene TRBJ2-7; either TRBD1 or TRBD2 may fit D (5 bases each). The CDR3 is 15 amino acids. Germline V gives CDR1 WNHNN, CDR2 SYGVQD (reference sequence). V was shortened by 5 bases and J by 3 bases, with 17 bases between the two germline ends. The CDR3 loop reads CASSPQGGSIYEQYF. The CDR3 DNA sequence: TGCGCCAGCAGTCCCCAGGGTGGGAGCATCTACGAGCAGTACTTC.

This clonotype was found many times. The CDR3 DNA is TGCAGTGCTAGATTCCCCGGGACTGGCCACAATGAGCAGTTCTTC. Residues: CSARFPGTGHNEQFF. The genes are TRBV20-1 and TRBJ2-1; weak D call: TRBD2 (6 bases). This CDR3 has 15 residues. Germline V lookup: CDR1 DFQATT, CDR2 SNEGSKA (reference sequence). V lost 2 bases to trimming and J lost 5 bases, with 16 bases between them.

This clonotype was observed at least ten times. The chain couples TRBV20-1 to TRBJ2-5; 13 nucleotides agree with TRBD2. Per germline, CDR1 DFQATT and CDR2 SNEGSKA (reference sequence). This CDR3 spans 16 amino acids. The trim removed 4 bases at V and 2 bases at J, leaving 7 bases unmatched. The CDR3 protein is CSATPGLAGAQETQYF. As DNA, the CDR3 is TGCAGTGCTACTCCTGGACTAGCGGGGGCTCAAGAGACCCAGTACTTC.